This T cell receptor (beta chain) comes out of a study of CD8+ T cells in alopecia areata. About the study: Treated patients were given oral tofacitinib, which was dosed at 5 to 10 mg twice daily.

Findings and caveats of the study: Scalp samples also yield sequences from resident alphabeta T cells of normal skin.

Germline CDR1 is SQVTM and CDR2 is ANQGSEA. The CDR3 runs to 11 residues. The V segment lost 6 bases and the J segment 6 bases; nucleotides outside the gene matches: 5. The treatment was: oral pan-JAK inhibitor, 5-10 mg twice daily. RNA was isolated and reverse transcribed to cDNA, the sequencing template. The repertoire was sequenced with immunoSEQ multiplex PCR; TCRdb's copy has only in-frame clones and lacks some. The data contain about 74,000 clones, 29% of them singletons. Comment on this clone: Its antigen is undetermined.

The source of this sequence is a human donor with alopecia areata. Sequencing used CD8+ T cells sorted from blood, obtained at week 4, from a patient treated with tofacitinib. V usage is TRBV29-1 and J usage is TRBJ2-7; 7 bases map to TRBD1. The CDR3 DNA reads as TGCAGCGTGGAAAGGGGGCTCGAGCAGTACTTC. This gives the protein CSVERGLEQYF.